This entry lists 26 T cell receptor beta chains sequenced from one sample in a study of blood T cell repertoires in COVID-19. Some clones are missing from TCRdb's copy, which holds only in-frame ones; the method was immunoSEQ multiplex PCR. The data show approximately 260,000 clones, around 82% seen once. The sample taken for sequencing was peripheral blood. The receptors come from a human donor in a cohort sampled during active COVID-19.

The chain uses TRBV6-5 and TRBJ2-1; 15 positions match TRBD2. The CDR3 runs to 14 residues. Unmatched junction bases numbered 2, after V lost 8 bases and J lost 6 bases. Germline V CDR1 and CDR2: MNHEY, SVGAGI. The CDR3 loop is CASGLAGGGNEQFF. The CDR3 nucleotides read TGTGCCAGCGGACTAGCGGGAGGGGGCAATGAGCAGTTCTTC.

The genes are TRBV5-4 and TRBJ2-5, with 11 bases fitting TRBD1. Germline lookup yields CDR1 SGHNT and CDR2 YYREEE (reference sequence). J gave up 5 bases and V 4 bases, and 10 bases lay outside the gene matches. The CDR3 extends over 16 amino acids. The CDR3, as DNA: TGTGCCAGCAGCCCGGGACAGGGGGACCTCCGGGAGACCCAGTACTTC. Protein product: CASSPGQGDLRETQYF.

The chain couples TRBV7-8 to TRBJ1-2; 10 bases are shared with TRBD1. Germline trimming cut 1 base from V and 2 bases from J; bases unmatched to any gene: 13. The CDR3 has 19 amino acids. Germline CDR1 reads SGHVS; CDR2 reads FQNEAQ. CDR3: CASSLGARTGGFANYGYTF. CDR3 in DNA: TGTGCCAGCAGCTTAGGAGCTAGGACAGGGGGTTTTGCCAACTATGGCTACACCTTC.

The chain recombines TRBV18 with TRBJ2-7, with D hard to call. Trimming cost V 3 bases and J 4 bases, with 13 bases left between them. The CDR3 is made up of 14 amino acids. CDR1 and CDR2 from the germline V gene are KGHSH and LQKENI. The chain's CDR3 is CASSPPEVRYEQYF. Written as DNA, the CDR3 is TGTGCCAGCTCACCGCCCGAGGTTAGGTACGAGCAGTACTTC.

The chain combines TRBV18 with TRBJ2-7; the D gene is possibly TRBD2 (6 bases). Germline CDR1 reads KGHSH; CDR2 reads LQKENI. V gave up 2 bases and J gave up 9 bases, with 14 bases separating them. The CDR3 contains 13 residues. CDR3 amino acids: CASSPGGSGGQYF. The CDR3 coding sequence is TGTGCCAGCTCACCAGGAGGGTCGGGTGGGCAGTACTTC. The full variable domain, in which reference TRBV18 and TRBJ2-7 provide the parts outside the CDR3, is NAGVMQNPRHLVRRRGQEARLRCSPMKGHSHVYWYRQLPEEGLKFMVYLQKENIIDESGMPKERFSAEFPKEGPSILRIQQVVRGDSAAYFCASSPGGSGGQYFGPGTRLTVT.

This clone came up a few times. The chain joins TRBV6-5 to TRBJ1-1; tentative D call: TRBD1 (6 bases). V was clipped by 4 bases and J by 1 base, with 16 bases between them. The germline V gene encodes CDR1 MNHEY and CDR2 SVGAGI. CDR3 length: 16 amino acids. CDR3 nucleotide sequence: TGTGCCAGCAGTTTACGACAGGTTGGAGGGAACACTGAAGCTTTCTTT. This translates into CASSLRQVGGNTEAFF.

The rearrangement joins TRBV7-9 to TRBJ1-5, with D maybe TRBD1 (6 bases). V was cut by 7 bases and J by 3 bases, with 16 bases left in between. CDR3 length: 15 amino acids. Germline CDR1 reads SEHNR; CDR2 reads FQNEAQ (reference sequence). For the CDR3, the DNA is TGTGCCAGCACCAAAGGGGGGCTCCTCAATCAGCCCCAGCATTTT. Translating gives CASTKGGLLNQPQHF.

The chain uses TRBV7-9 and TRBJ1-1; D is uncertain. V was cut by 4 bases and J by 11 bases, with 23 bases left in between. This CDR3 has 15 residues. Per the germline V gene, CDR1 is SEHNR and CDR2 is FQNEAQ (reference sequence). The CDR3 nucleotides read TGTGCCAGCAGCTCATCGGGAGCCCCCCAGACTCTGGCTTTCTTT. This gives the protein CASSSSGAPQTLAFF.

This rearrangement joins TRBV2 to TRBJ2-6; D not resolved. Trimming took 7 bases from V and 0 from J, leaving 10 bases between them. Per germline, CDR1 SNHLY and CDR2 FYNNEI. The CDR3 totals 15 residues. CDR3 sequence: CASNDGGSGANVLTF. The CDR3 DNA follows: TGTGCCAGCAACGACGGCGGCTCTGGGGCCAACGTCCTGACTTTC.

J is TRBJ1-5 and V is TRBV7-6; tentative D call: TRBD1 (5 bases). The germline V gene encodes CDR1 SGHVS and CDR2 FNYEAQ. V shed 5 bases and J shed 4 bases, with 15 bases lying between them. This CDR3 has 15 residues. The CDR3 DNA reads as TGTGCCAGCAGCCCCCTGGCAGGGAGGAATCAGCCCCAGCATTTT. Translated, it gives CASSPLAGRNQPQHF.

The V call is TRBV19, the J call TRBJ1-5; the D is unclear. CDR1 and CDR2 (germline): LNHDA, SQIVND (reference sequence). Trimming cost V 5 bases and J 0 bases, with 11 bases left between them. This CDR3 spans 15 amino acids. CDR3 in amino acids: CASSVTSNSNQPQHF. CDR3 DNA: TGTGCCAGTAGTGTTACCTCTAATAGCAATCAGCCCCAGCATTTT. Drawing the rest from reference TRBV19 and TRBJ1-5, the complete variable domain is DGGITQSPKYLFRKEGQNVTLSCEQNLNHDAMYWYRQDPGQGLRLIYYSQIVNDFQKGDIAEGYSVSREKKESFPLTVTSAQKNPTAFYLCASSVTSNSNQPQHFGDGTRLSIL.

The chain employs TRBV20-1 and TRBJ1-3; a weak D match, TRBD1 (5 bases). From germline, CDR1 is DFQATT and CDR2 SNEGSKA (reference sequence). The CDR3 is 13 residues long. Between the trimmed V and J ends, which lost 3 bases and 3 bases, there was a span of 9 bases. The CDR3 loop is CSASQGGGNTIYF. CDR3 sequence (DNA): TGCAGTGCTAGTCAGGGTGGTGGAAACACCATATATTTT.

The V call is TRBV19, the J call TRBJ2-7, with D maybe TRBD1 (7 bases). CDR1 and CDR2 (germline): LNHDA, SQIVND (reference sequence). The CDR3 is made up of 13 amino acids. Trimming shortened V by 5 bases and J by 3 bases, and 11 bases separated the two germline ends. CDR3 loop: CASSAGQSYEQYF. DNA for the CDR3: TGTGCCAGTAGTGCGGGACAGAGCTACGAGCAGTACTTC.

The gene calls are TRBV7-2 and TRBJ2-1; a weak D match, TRBD2 (7 bases). V dropped 5 bases and J dropped 7 bases, with 21 bases sitting between them. The germline V gene encodes CDR1 SGHTA and CDR2 FQGNSA. CDR3 length: 16 amino acids. CDR3 in DNA: TGTGCCAGCAGCGAAAACAGGGCGGGGGTTAAGAATGAGCAGTTCTTC. Its protein product is CASSENRAGVKNEQFF. The variable domain in full, completed from reference TRBV7-2 and TRBJ2-1, reads GAGVSQSPSNKVTEKGKDVELRCDPISGHTALYWYRQSLGQGLEFLIYFQGNSAPDKSGLPSDRFSAERTGGSVSTLTIQRTQQEDSAVYLCASSENRAGVKNEQFFGPGTRLTVL.

This rearrangement joins TRBV15 to TRBJ1-1; 7 nucleotides match TRBD1. CDR1 is LNHNV, CDR2 YYDKDF, per germline (reference sequence). CDR3 length equals 15 residues. V shed 1 base and J 5 bases; nucleotides not matched to a gene: 7. The CDR3 protein is CATSRGRGRGTEAFF. For the CDR3, the DNA is TGTGCCACCAGCAGAGGTAGGGGGCGAGGGACTGAAGCTTTCTTT.

This chain joins TRBV11-2 and TRBJ1-2; possibly TRBD1 for D (6 bases). Trimming stripped 6 bases from V and 8 bases from J, with 16 bases between. The CDR3 covers 13 residues. In germline, CDR1 is SGHAT, CDR2 FQNNGV. The CDR3 DNA follows: TGTGCCAGCAGTTCTCAACTACAGGGCGGCTACACCTTC. It specifies CASSSQLQGGYTF.

The chain employs TRBV5-5 and TRBJ2-3; D gene ambiguous. Germline V gives CDR1 SGHKS, CDR2 YYEKEE (reference sequence). The ends were cut back, 4 bases at V and 0 bases at J, with 12 bases in the middle. This CDR3 contains 15 residues. CDR3 DNA sequence: TGTGCCAGCAGCGCCCTGGCCGCTAGCACAGATACGCAGTATTTT. This gives the protein CASSALAASTDTQYF.

This clone was seen once. V gene TRBV3-1 (or the pseudogene TRBV3-2) combines with J gene TRBJ1-6; D not certain. Germline-derived CDR1 and CDR2 are LGHDT and YNNKEL (reference sequence). The CDR3 is made up of 16 amino acids. Deletions cut 0 bases from V and 7 bases from J, with 13 bases between. The CDR3 loop is CASSQDQRPGNSPLHF. CDR3 bases: TGTGCCAGCAGCCAAGATCAGCGCCCGGGGAATTCACCCCTCCACTTT.

The chain recombines TRBV11-2 with TRBJ1-4; D is unclear. The germline CDR1 and CDR2 sequences are SGHAT and FQNNGV. Deletions cut 1 base from V and 4 bases from J, with 10 bases between. The CDR3 has 15 residues. CDR3: CASSLGGVFNEKLFF. CDR3 DNA: TGTGCCAGCAGCTTAGGGGGAGTTTTTAATGAAAAACTGTTTTTT.

This sequence joins TRBV7-9 and TRBJ2-1; D unclear. The CDR3 sequence is 12 residues long. With 4 bases removed from V and 6 bases from J, the gap between germline ends came to 7 bases. Germline lookup yields CDR1 SEHNR and CDR2 FQNEAQ (reference sequence). CDR3 loop: CASSSTGNEQFF. The DNA for the CDR3 is TGTGCCAGCAGCTCCACTGGCAATGAGCAGTTCTTC. The variable domain in full, with the rest retrieved from reference TRBV7-9 and TRBJ2-1, is DTGVSQNPRHKITKRGQNVTFRCDPISEHNRLYWYRQTLGQGPEFLTYFQNEAQLEKSRLLSDRFSAERPKGSFSTLEIQRTEQGDSAMYLCASSSTGNEQFFGPGTRLTVL.

The V call is TRBV18, the J call TRBJ2-1; no clear D gene. Trimming took 2 bases from V and 10 from J, leaving 9 bases between them. CDR1 and CDR2 (germline): KGHSH, LQKENI. CDR3 size: 12 residues. The CDR3 loop is CASSPFSGEQFF. Written as DNA, the CDR3 is TGTGCCAGCTCACCATTCTCCGGGGAGCAGTTCTTC. The complete variable domain, with remaining parts taken from reference TRBV18 and TRBJ2-1, reads NAGVMQNPRHLVRRRGQEARLRCSPMKGHSHVYWYRQLPEEGLKFMVYLQKENIIDESGMPKERFSAEFPKEGPSILRIQQVVRGDSAAYFCASSPFSGEQFFGPGTRLTVL.

CDR3 protein: CASMAPNGYTF. CDR3 coding DNA: TGTGCCAGCATGGCCCCAAATGGCTACACCTTC. V gene TRBV6-5 combines with J gene TRBJ1-2; D unclear. From germline, CDR1 is MNHEY and CDR2 SVGAGI. CDR3 size: 11 residues. V lost 7 bases, J lost 6 bases, and 9 bases lay in between.

A single count supports this clone. J is TRBJ1-2 and V is TRBV3-1 (or the pseudogene TRBV3-2); possible D gene TRBD1, 6 bases. The CDR3 runs to 16 residues. The germline V and J ends were trimmed by 1 base and 4 bases, with 16 bases remaining between them. The germline gives CDR1 LGHDT, CDR2 YNNKEL (reference sequence). The CDR3 nucleotides read TGTGCCAGCAGCCAAGGGGGGCCGAAGGGGACCTATGGCTACACCTTC. It yields the protein CASSQGGPKGTYGYTF.

V usage is TRBV7-9 and J usage is TRBJ1-1, with a tentative D call TRBD1 (5 bases). The V end lost 10 bases, the J end lost 6 bases, and 18 bases lay between the germline ends. Germline V gene lookup returns CDR1 SEHNR and CDR2 FQNEAQ (reference sequence). The CDR3 runs to 13 residues. In DNA form, the CDR3 reads TGTGCCATACTACTCCGAACAGGTTCTGAAGCTTTCTTT. This codes for CAILLRTGSEAFF.

The CDR3 nucleotides read TGTGCCAGCAACGTCCTAACGAAACGCACAGATACGCAGTATTTT. Translated, it gives CASNVLTKRTDTQYF. This chain connects TRBV28 to TRBJ2-3; D is unclear. Trimming took off 7 bases at V and 1 base at J, with 15 bases between the two ends. The CDR3 length is 15 residues. Germline loops: CDR1 MDHEN, CDR2 SYDVKM.

The chain recombines TRBV14 with TRBJ2-5, with a possible D match to TRBD2 (5 bases). V was clipped by 4 bases and J by 4 bases, with 16 bases between them. Germline assignment: CDR1 SGHDN and CDR2 FVKESK. CDR3 length: 15 amino acids. The CDR3 here is CASSLAPISGETQYF. The DNA for the CDR3 is TGTGCCAGCAGCCTGGCACCTATCAGCGGAGAGACCCAGTACTTC.